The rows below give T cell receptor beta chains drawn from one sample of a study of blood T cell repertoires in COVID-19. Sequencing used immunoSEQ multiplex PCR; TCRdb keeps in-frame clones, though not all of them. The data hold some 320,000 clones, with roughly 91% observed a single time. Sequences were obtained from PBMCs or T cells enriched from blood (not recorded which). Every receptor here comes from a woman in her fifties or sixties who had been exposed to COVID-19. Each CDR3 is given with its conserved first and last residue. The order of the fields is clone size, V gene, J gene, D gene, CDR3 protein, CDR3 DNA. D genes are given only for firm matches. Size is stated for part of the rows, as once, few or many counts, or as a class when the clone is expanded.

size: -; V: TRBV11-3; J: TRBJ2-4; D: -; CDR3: CASILRLAKNIQYF; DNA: TGTGCCAGCATCCTCCGGTTGGCCAAAAACATTCAGTACTTC
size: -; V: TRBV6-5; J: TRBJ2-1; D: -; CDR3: CASSHSGDWEQFF; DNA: TGTGCCAGCAGCCACTCGGGGGATTGGGAGCAGTTCTTC
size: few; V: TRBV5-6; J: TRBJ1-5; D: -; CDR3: CASSLGRLYSNQPQHF; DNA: TGTGCCAGCAGCTTGGGCAGGCTCTATAGCAATCAGCCCCAGCATTTT
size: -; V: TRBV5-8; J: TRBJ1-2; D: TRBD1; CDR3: CASSFPYRGLLLTF; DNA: TGTGCCAGCAGCTTCCCATACAGGGGCCTCTTACTAACCTTC
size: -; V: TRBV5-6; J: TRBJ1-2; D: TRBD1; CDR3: CASSLFAGGSTGYTF; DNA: TGTGCCAGCAGCTTGTTCGCAGGGGGCTCCACTGGCTACACCTTC
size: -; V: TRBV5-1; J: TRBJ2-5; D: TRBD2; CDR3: CASSLRWLAGGVQETQYF; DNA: TGCGCCAGCAGCTTGAGGTGGCTAGCGGGGGGAGTACAAGAGACCCAGTACTTC
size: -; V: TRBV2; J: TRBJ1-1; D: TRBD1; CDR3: CASSLDRGQGAFF; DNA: TGTGCCAGCAGTTTAGACAGGGGACAGGGAGCTTTCTTT
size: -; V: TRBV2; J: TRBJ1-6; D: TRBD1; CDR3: CASSEGTGYSPLHF; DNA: TGTGCCAGCAGTGAAGGGACAGGGTATTCACCCCTCCACTTT
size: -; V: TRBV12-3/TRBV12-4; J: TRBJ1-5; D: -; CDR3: CASSPFSDQPQHF; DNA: TGTGCCAGCAGTCCGTTTAGCGATCAGCCCCAGCATTTT
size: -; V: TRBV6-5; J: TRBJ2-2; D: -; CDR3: CASSYLGLRGLGELFF; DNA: TGTGCCAGCAGTTACCTCGGCCTCCGAGGTCTGGGGGAGCTGTTTTTT
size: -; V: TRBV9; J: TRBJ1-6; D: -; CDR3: CASSVGGEAPLHF; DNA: TGTGCCAGCAGCGTAGGGGGGGAGGCACCCCTCCACTTT
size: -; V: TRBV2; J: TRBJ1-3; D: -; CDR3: CASSELLGGAGQLSGNTIYF; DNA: TGTGCCAGCAGTGAATTACTGGGGGGTGCAGGCCAACTCTCTGGAAACACCATATATTTT
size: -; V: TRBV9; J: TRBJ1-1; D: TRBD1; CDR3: CASSVAQGATEAFF; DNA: TGTGCCAGCAGCGTAGCACAGGGGGCCACTGAAGCTTTCTTT
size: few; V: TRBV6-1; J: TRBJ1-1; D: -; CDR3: CASSERTDTGAEAFF; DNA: TGTGCCAGCAGTGAACGGACGGACACGGGCGCTGAAGCTTTCTTT
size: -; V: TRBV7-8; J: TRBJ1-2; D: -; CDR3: CASSASQGAEGYTF; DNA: TGTGCCAGCAGCGCATCACAGGGCGCTGAAGGCTACACCTTC
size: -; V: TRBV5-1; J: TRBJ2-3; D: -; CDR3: CASSLLEAVGTDTQYF; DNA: TGCGCCAGCAGCCTTCTGGAGGCGGTGGGAACAGATACGCAGTATTTT
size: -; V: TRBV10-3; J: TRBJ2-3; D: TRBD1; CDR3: CAVQGAGTDTQYF; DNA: TGTGCCGTACAGGGGGCTGGCACAGATACGCAGTATTTT
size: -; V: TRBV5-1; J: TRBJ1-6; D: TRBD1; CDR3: CASSFGTGAKNSPLHF; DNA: TGCGCCAGCAGCTTTGGGACAGGGGCAAAGAATTCACCCCTCCACTTT
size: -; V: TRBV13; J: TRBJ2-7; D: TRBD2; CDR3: CASSIRSKLAGGYEQYF; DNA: TGTGCCAGCAGCATCCGAAGCAAACTAGCGGGGGGCTACGAGCAGTACTTC
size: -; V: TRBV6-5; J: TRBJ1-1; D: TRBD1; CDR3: CASSPIDRDTEAFF; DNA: TGTGCCAGCAGTCCGATAGACAGGGACACTGAAGCTTTCTTT
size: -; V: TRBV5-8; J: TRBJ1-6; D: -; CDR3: CASSLGDGGLNSPLHF; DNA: TGTGCCAGCAGCTTGGGCGACGGAGGTCTTAATTCACCCCTCCACTTT
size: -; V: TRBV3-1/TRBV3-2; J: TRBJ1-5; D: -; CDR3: CASSQDSSQPQHF; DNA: TGTGCCAGCAGCCAAGATAGTAGTCAGCCCCAGCATTTT
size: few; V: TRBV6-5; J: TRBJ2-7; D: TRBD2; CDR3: CASSTSGQSRQYF; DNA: TGTGCCAGCAGCACTAGCGGGCAGTCCAGGCAGTACTTC
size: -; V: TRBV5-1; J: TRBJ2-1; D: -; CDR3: CASSLDGGWNEQFF; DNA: TGCGCCAGCAGCTTGGATGGAGGGTGGAATGAGCAGTTCTTC
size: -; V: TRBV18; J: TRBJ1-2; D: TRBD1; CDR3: CASSSQQGNSNYGYTF; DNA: TGTGCCAGCTCATCACAACAGGGGAACTCTAACTATGGCTACACCTTC
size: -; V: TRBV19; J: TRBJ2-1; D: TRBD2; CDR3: CASSPGLAGGPLPFFEQFF; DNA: TGTGCCAGTAGTCCAGGACTAGCGGGGGGGCCCCTTCCGTTCTTTGAGCAGTTCTTC
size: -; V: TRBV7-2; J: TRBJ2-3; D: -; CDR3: CASSLEGGTPDTQYF; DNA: TGTGCCAGCAGCTTAGAGGGGGGGACACCAGATACGCAGTATTTT
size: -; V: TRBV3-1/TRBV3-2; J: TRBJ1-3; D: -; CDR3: CASSQEGTPGITIYF; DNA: TGTGCCAGCAGCCAAGAAGGGACACCAGGTATCACCATATATTTT
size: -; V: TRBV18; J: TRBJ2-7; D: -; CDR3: CASSVQVGSYEQYF; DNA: TGTGCCAGCTCAGTACAGGTTGGCTCCTACGAGCAGTACTTC
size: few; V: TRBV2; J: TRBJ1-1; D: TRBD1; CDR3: CASAGQGLTEAFF; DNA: TGTGCCAGCGCAGGACAGGGGTTAACTGAAGCTTTCTTT
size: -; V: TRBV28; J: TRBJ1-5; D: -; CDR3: CASSPYKDRLNQPQHF; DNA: TGTGCCAGCAGCCCATACAAAGACAGGTTAAATCAGCCCCAGCATTTT
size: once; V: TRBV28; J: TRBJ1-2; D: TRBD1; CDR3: CASGLTGGKLGYTF; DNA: TGTGCCAGCGGACTGACAGGGGGAAAATTGGGCTACACCTTC
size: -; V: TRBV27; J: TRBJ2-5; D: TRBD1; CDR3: CASSPQGAVGETQYF; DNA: TGTGCCAGCAGTCCTCAGGGGGCGGTTGGGGAGACCCAGTACTTC
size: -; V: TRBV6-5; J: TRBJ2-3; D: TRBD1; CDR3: CASSYRWQGAADTQYF; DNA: TGTGCCAGCAGCTACAGGTGGCAGGGGGCCGCAGATACGCAGTATTTT
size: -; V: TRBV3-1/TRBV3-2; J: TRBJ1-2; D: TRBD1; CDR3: CASSQQDRSPYGYTF; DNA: TGTGCCAGCAGCCAACAGGACAGGTCCCCTTATGGCTACACCTTC
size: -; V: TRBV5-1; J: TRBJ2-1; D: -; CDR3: CASSLGTPTYNEQFF; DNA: TGCGCCAGCAGCTTGGGGACACCTACCTACAATGAGCAGTTCTTC
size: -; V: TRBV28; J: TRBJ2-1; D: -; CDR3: CASIITNEQFF; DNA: TGTGCCAGCATCATTACTAATGAGCAGTTCTTC
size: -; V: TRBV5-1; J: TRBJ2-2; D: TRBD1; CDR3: CASSPRTGGLNTGELFF; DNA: TGCGCCAGCAGCCCTCGGACAGGGGGCTTGAACACCGGGGAGCTGTTTTTT
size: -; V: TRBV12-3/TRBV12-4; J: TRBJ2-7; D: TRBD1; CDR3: CASSRDRAYEQYF; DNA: TGTGCCAGCTCCCGGGACAGAGCCTACGAGCAGTACTTC
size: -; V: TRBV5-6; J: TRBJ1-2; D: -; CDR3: CASSFGGYNYGYTF; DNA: TGTGCCAGCAGCTTCGGAGGGTACAACTATGGCTACACCTTC
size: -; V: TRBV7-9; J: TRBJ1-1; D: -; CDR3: CASSPQGTRDTEAFF; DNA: TGTGCCAGCAGCCCCCAGGGAACTCGGGACACTGAAGCTTTCTTT
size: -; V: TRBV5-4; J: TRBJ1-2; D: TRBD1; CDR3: CASSLGTGGGYTF; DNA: TGTGCCAGCAGCTTGGGGACAGGGGGCGGCTACACCTTC
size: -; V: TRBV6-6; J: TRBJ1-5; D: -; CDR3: CASSHQPGGNMNQPQHF; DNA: TGTGCCAGCAGTCACCAACCCGGGGGAAACATGAATCAGCCCCAGCATTTT
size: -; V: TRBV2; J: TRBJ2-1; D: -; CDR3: CASSETLENALNEQFF; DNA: TGTGCCAGCAGTGAAACTCTAGAAAACGCGCTCAATGAGCAGTTCTTC
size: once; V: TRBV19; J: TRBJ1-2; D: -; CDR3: CASSIDRGSNYGYTF; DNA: TGTGCCAGTAGTATAGATCGCGGCAGCAACTATGGCTACACCTTC
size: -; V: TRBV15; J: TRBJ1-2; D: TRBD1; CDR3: CATSREITGDYGYTF; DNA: TGTGCCACCAGCAGAGAGATAACAGGGGATTATGGCTACACCTTC
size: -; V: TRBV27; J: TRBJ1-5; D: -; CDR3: CASSLGGGQPQHF; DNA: TGTGCCAGCAGTTTAGGGGGCGGTCAGCCCCAGCATTTT
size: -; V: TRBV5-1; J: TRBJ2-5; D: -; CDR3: CASSIDTGGRETQYF; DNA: TGCGCCAGCAGTATAGATACGGGGGGCCGGGAGACCCAGTACTTC
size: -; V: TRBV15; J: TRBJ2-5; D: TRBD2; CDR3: CATSPAGGRYQETQYF; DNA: TGTGCCACCAGTCCAGCGGGGGGGAGGTACCAAGAGACCCAGTACTTC
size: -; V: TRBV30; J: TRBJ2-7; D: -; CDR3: CAWSGNQRTGSSYEQYF; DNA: TGTGCCTGGAGTGGCAACCAAAGGACTGGAAGCTCCTACGAGCAGTACTTC
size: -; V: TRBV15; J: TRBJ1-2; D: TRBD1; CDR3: CATSTGQGLYYGYTF; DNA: TGTGCCACCAGCACAGGACAGGGACTATACTATGGCTACACCTTC
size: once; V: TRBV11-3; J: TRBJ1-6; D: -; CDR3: CASSSGTSLGPLHF; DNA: TGTGCCAGCAGCTCCGGGACTAGCTTGGGACCCCTCCACTTT
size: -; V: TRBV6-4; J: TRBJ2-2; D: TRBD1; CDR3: CASSDSHKTGFTGELFF; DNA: TGTGCCAGCAGTGACTCACACAAGACAGGGTTCACCGGGGAGCTGTTTTTT
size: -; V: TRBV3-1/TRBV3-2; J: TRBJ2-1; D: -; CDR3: CASSQDIPNINNEQFF; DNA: TGTGCCAGCAGCCAAGATATCCCCAACATTAACAATGAGCAGTTCTTC